The clone carrying this TCR beta chain has at least ten counts. TCRdb used MiXCR to reprocess the RT-PCR reads, holding one entry per CDR3 protein. The sample includes about 680,000 distinct CDR3 sequences, more than 13% of them seen just once. Germline V gives CDR1 MNHEY, CDR2 SMNVEV (reference sequence). V was shortened by 2 bases and J by 8 bases, with 16 bases between the two germline ends. The CDR3 runs 15 residues. This chain connects TRBV27 to TRBJ2-1; D is ambiguous. The sequenced material came from memory CD4+ T cells from blood. The source is a female donor in good health, serving as a healthy control. Here the CDR3 DNA reads TGTGCCAGCAGTTTACTCAGGTCGGCCCCGGATGAGCAGTTCTTC. This sequence encodes CASSLLRSAPDEQFF.